A selection of T cell receptor beta chains follows, all from one sample in a study of blood T cell repertoires in COVID-19. The method was immunoSEQ multiplex PCR; TCRdb's version includes in-frame clones alone and lacks a portion of them. This table has 110,000 to 150,000 clones, around 80% appearing once. The sequencing sample was made of peripheral blood. These TCRs come from a man between 60 and 70 years old with acute or convalescent COVID-19. The CDR3 runs from the conserved cysteine through the conserved F or W. Each record gives: J gene, clone size, V gene, D gene, CDR3 protein, CDR3 DNA. The D gene is left open where the match is weak. Only some rows state a clone size, as once, few, many or a class for expanded clones.

j_gene: TRBJ2-7; abundance: once; v_gene: TRBV9; d_gene: -; CDR3aa: CASSVAPRDEQYF; CDR3nt: TGTGCCAGCAGCGTAGCCCCTCGGGACGAGCAGTACTTC
j_gene: TRBJ2-5; abundance: once; v_gene: TRBV5-8; d_gene: -; CDR3aa: CASSLARAETRETQYF; CDR3nt: TGTGCCAGCAGCTTGGCCAGGGCGGAAACGCGGGAGACCCAGTACTTC
j_gene: TRBJ1-5; abundance: once; v_gene: TRBV28; d_gene: TRBD1; CDR3aa: CASSLTGALNQPQHF; CDR3nt: TGTGCCAGCAGTTTAACAGGGGCCCTCAATCAGCCCCAGCATTTT
j_gene: TRBJ1-2; abundance: -; v_gene: TRBV7-9; d_gene: TRBD1; CDR3aa: CASSLEGGGGYTF; CDR3nt: TGTGCCAGCAGCTTAGAAGGGGGCGGTGGCTACACCTTC
j_gene: TRBJ2-1; abundance: -; v_gene: TRBV5-4; d_gene: TRBD2; CDR3aa: CASSLASGISNEQFF; CDR3nt: TGTGCCAGCAGCTTGGCTAGCGGGATATCAAATGAGCAGTTCTTC
j_gene: TRBJ2-5; abundance: -; v_gene: TRBV19; d_gene: TRBD1; CDR3aa: CASSIAGGQETQYF; CDR3nt: TGTGCCAGTAGTATAGCAGGGGGCCAAGAGACCCAGTACTTC
j_gene: TRBJ2-1; abundance: -; v_gene: TRBV19; d_gene: TRBD2; CDR3aa: CASSMTSGRPYNEQFF; CDR3nt: TGTGCCAGTAGTATGACTAGCGGGAGGCCCTACAATGAGCAGTTCTTC
j_gene: TRBJ2-1; abundance: -; v_gene: TRBV7-2; d_gene: TRBD2; CDR3aa: CASSLVAGGNNEQFF; CDR3nt: TGTGCCAGCAGCTTAGTAGCGGGAGGAAACAATGAGCAGTTCTTC
j_gene: TRBJ2-1; abundance: -; v_gene: TRBV7-2; d_gene: -; CDR3aa: CASSLDGDFHYNEQFF; CDR3nt: TGTGCCAGCAGCTTAGACGGAGACTTTCATTACAATGAGCAGTTCTTC
j_gene: TRBJ1-1; abundance: -; v_gene: TRBV30; d_gene: -; CDR3aa: CAWSVLGEAFF; CDR3nt: TGTGCCTGGAGTGTACTCGGGGAAGCTTTCTTT
j_gene: TRBJ2-7; abundance: -; v_gene: TRBV27; d_gene: TRBD2; CDR3aa: CASSLSWTSNYEQYF; CDR3nt: TGTGCCAGCAGTTTATCGTGGACTAGCAACTACGAGCAGTACTTC
j_gene: TRBJ2-5; abundance: -; v_gene: TRBV18; d_gene: TRBD2; CDR3aa: CASSPPVGSGSGETQYF; CDR3nt: TGTGCCAGCTCACCACCGGTAGGGAGCGGGAGTGGAGAGACCCAGTACTTC
j_gene: TRBJ1-4; abundance: -; v_gene: TRBV19; d_gene: TRBD1; CDR3aa: CASRGTGDEKLFF; CDR3nt: TGTGCCAGTAGGGGGACAGGGGATGAAAAACTGTTTTTT
j_gene: TRBJ2-6; abundance: few; v_gene: TRBV2; d_gene: TRBD1; CDR3aa: CASRGDSRLQKSGANVLTF; CDR3nt: TGTGCCAGCAGGGGGGACAGTAGGCTACAAAAATCTGGGGCCAACGTCCTGACTTTC
j_gene: TRBJ1-4; abundance: -; v_gene: TRBV5-8; d_gene: TRBD1; CDR3aa: CASSLATGSTNEKLFF; CDR3nt: TGTGCCAGCAGCTTAGCGACAGGGTCAACTAATGAAAAACTGTTTTTT
j_gene: TRBJ1-2; abundance: -; v_gene: TRBV24-1; d_gene: TRBD1; CDR3aa: CATGDRRSGYTF; CDR3nt: TGTGCCACCGGGGACAGGCGAAGTGGCTACACCTTC
j_gene: TRBJ2-7; abundance: -; v_gene: TRBV5-1; d_gene: TRBD2; CDR3aa: CASFSASGSGYEQYF; CDR3nt: TGCGCCAGCTTTTCGGCTAGCGGGAGTGGATACGAGCAGTACTTC
j_gene: TRBJ2-1; abundance: few; v_gene: TRBV20-1; d_gene: -; CDR3aa: CSATRGNEQFF; CDR3nt: TGCAGTGCGACCCGGGGGAATGAGCAGTTCTTC